This T cell receptor beta chain was found in a study of PD-L1 blockade in urothelial cancer. For the study at large: When patients started atezolizumab in the mid-2010s, it was given at 1,200 mg intravenously every 3 weeks. The authors examined blood 3 weeks (second dose) and 6 weeks after treatment start.

Produced via immunoSEQ multiplex PCR; TCRdb's table is partial and in-frame only. The sample comprises about 43,000 clones, approximately 90% of which are singletons, and roughly 3.9% rests with the top ten. This CDR3 spans 16 amino acids. V shed 2 bases, J shed 6 bases, and the junction held 6 bases outside the gene matches. Germline V lookup: CDR1 LGHNT, CDR2 FRNRAP. The study enrolled patients with locally advanced or metastatic urothelial carcinoma. The sequencing used PBMCs, collected around atezolizumab (anti-PD-L1) treatment. The chain carries TRBV12-5 and TRBJ2-2; 10 nucleotides align to TRBD1. This TCR came from an elderly man with urothelial cancer. CDR3 sequence reads: CASGLPGTGVPGELFF. In nucleotides, the CDR3 is TGTGCTAGTGGTTTGCCCGGGACAGGGGTCCCCGGGGAGCTGTTTTTT.